Listed here are 24 T cell receptor beta chains from one sample, sequenced in a study of T cells in tuberculosis. The protocol was immunoSEQ multiplex PCR, while the TCRdb copy is restricted to in-frame clones and leaves out a portion. This sample carries around 33,000 clones, about 90% of them seen once, and the ten largest clones take approximately 6.8%. Time point reported: new active TB diagnosis, blood taken before or within 7 days of starting treatment. The sample in question was PBMCs, obtained at tuberculosis diagnosis. Receptor source: an adult with tuberculosis. Some clones in this sample may be carry-over from other donors' samples.

This clone appeared a single time. The J gene is TRBJ2-1, the V gene TRBV4-1, with D hard to call. The ends were cut back, 1 base at V and 5 bases at J, with 6 bases in the middle. The CDR3 runs 13 residues. Germline lookup yields CDR1 MGHRA and CDR2 YSYEKL. CDR3 DNA: TGCGCCAGCAGCCAAGTACAGAACAATGAGCAGTTCTTC. Its translation: CASSQVQNNEQFF.

V usage is TRBV18 and J usage is TRBJ1-1; no firm D call. V gave up 2 bases and J gave up 1 base, with 5 bases separating them. From germline, CDR1 is KGHSH and CDR2 LQKENI. This CDR3 spans 13 amino acids. The CDR3 loop reads CASSPTENTEAFF. CDR3 sequence (DNA): TGTGCCAGCTCACCAACAGAGAACACTGAAGCTTTCTTT.

The J gene is TRBJ1-2, the V gene TRBV7-9; no reliable D call. V shed 1 base and J shed 8 bases, with 8 bases lying between them. Germline CDR1 is SEHNR and CDR2 is FQNEAQ (reference sequence). The CDR3 is 12 amino acids. The CDR3 spells CASSLDEQGYTF. The DNA for the CDR3 is TGTGCCAGCAGCTTAGACGAACAGGGCTACACCTTC.

This clone was counted a single time. This rearrangement joins TRBV29-1 to TRBJ1-2; 8 nucleotides align to TRBD1. CDR3 length: 14 amino acids. The junction had 6 bases not matched to a gene; V was cut back by 4 bases and J by 2 bases. Germline V gene data show CDR1 as SQVTM and CDR2 as ANQGSEA. The CDR3 nucleotides are TGCAGCGTTGGGCAGGGACAGGACAACTATGGCTACACCTTC. As protein: CSVGQGQDNYGYTF.

This sequence joins TRBV5-1 and TRBJ1-1; perhaps TRBD1 as D (6 bases). Between the trimmed V and J ends, which lost 3 bases and 10 bases, there was a span of 19 bases. Germline V gene sequence: CDR1 SGHRS, CDR2 YFSETQ. The CDR3 loop spans 14 amino acids. The CDR3 here is CASSWTSGGRIAFF. CDR3 in DNA: TGCGCCAGCAGCTGGACATCCGGGGGGCGAATAGCTTTCTTT.

The rearrangement uses TRBV2 and TRBJ2-7, with 7 bases fitting TRBD1. This CDR3 has 14 amino acids. V shed 8 bases, J shed 1 base, and the junction held 8 bases outside the gene matches. CDR1 is SNHLY and CDR2 is FYNNEI in the germline V gene. The CDR3 loop reads CASVDRDISYEQYF. The CDR3 nucleotides are TGTGCCAGCGTAGACAGGGATATTTCCTACGAGCAGTACTTC.

The V and J genes are TRBV19 and TRBJ1-2, with 12 nucleotides matching TRBD1. The germline gives CDR1 LNHDA, CDR2 SQIVND (reference sequence). CDR3 size: 16 residues. V shed 5 bases, J shed 8 bases, and the junction held 12 bases outside the gene matches. CDR3 sequence reads: CASSSQGTGGAWGYTF. The CDR3 bases are TGTGCCAGTAGTTCCCAAGGGACAGGGGGCGCGTGGGGCTACACCTTC.

This clone was observed a single time. The rearrangement joins TRBV7-2 to TRBJ2-7, with 8 bases fitting TRBD1. In germline, CDR1 is SGHTA, CDR2 FQGNSA. CDR3 length: 13 amino acids. With V trimmed by 5 bases and J by 6 bases, 6 bases remained unmatched. The CDR3 bases are TGTGCCAGCAGCAAGGACAGGGAAGGCGAGCAGTACTTC. Encoded protein: CASSKDREGEQYF.

The chain employs TRBV19 and TRBJ2-1; 7 positions match TRBD1. The V gene's germline CDR1 is LNHDA and CDR2 SQIVND (reference sequence). The CDR3 totals 17 residues. Losses at the gene ends were 3 bases for V and 7 bases for J; bases not matched to a gene: 15. The CDR3 region is CASSIRTGMSLGNEQFF. The CDR3 bases are TGTGCCAGTAGTATCAGGACAGGCATGAGTTTGGGGAATGAGCAGTTCTTC.

This chain connects TRBV5-1 to TRBJ2-7; 11 bases fit TRBD1. Germline trimming cut 9 bases from V and 5 bases from J; bases unmatched to any gene: 10. The CDR3 runs 14 residues. CDR1 SGHRS and CDR2 YFSETQ come from the germline V gene. CDR3 bases: TGCGCCACCAAGCCGGGACAGGGGGTCAACGAGCAGTACTTC. Encoded protein: CATKPGQGVNEQYF.

Here the CDR3 reads CASSGLEGDYGYTF. CDR3 in DNA: TGTGCCAGCAGTGGTCTCGAGGGGGACTATGGCTACACCTTC. The chain uses TRBV2 and TRBJ1-2, with D possibly matching TRBD1 (6 bases). Germline V gene data show CDR1 as SNHLY and CDR2 as FYNNEI. This CDR3 comprises 14 residues. V gave up 4 bases and J gave up 3 bases, with 12 bases separating them.

The genes are TRBV7-2 and TRBJ2-1; 10 nucleotides line up with TRBD2. The CDR3 is made up of 14 amino acids. Germline lookup yields CDR1 SGHTA and CDR2 FQGNSA. The V and J ends lost 4 bases and 9 bases, in that order; junction bases with no gene match: 6. The CDR3 DNA is TGTGCCAGCAGCTACGCTAGCGGGGGCTCTGAGCAGTTCTTC. It is translated as CASSYASGGSEQFF.

The chain couples TRBV6-1 to TRBJ2-3; D is undetermined. With 5 bases removed from V and 4 bases from J, the gap between germline ends came to 7 bases. Germline V gene data show CDR1 as MNHNS and CDR2 as SASEGT. The CDR3 totals 12 residues. CDR3 residues: CASSLSPDTQYF. As DNA, the CDR3 is TGTGCCAGCAGTTTAAGCCCAGATACGCAGTATTTT.

This clone was counted a few times. The rearrangement uses TRBV12-5 and TRBJ2-3, with 8 nucleotides matching TRBD2. The junction had 10 bases not matched to a gene; V was cut back by 0 bases and J by 2 bases. There are 18 residues in the CDR3. The germline CDR1 and CDR2 sequences are LGHNT and FRNRAP. The CDR3 region is CASGLVLDGGVNTDTQYF. The CDR3 nucleotides read TGTGCTAGTGGTTTGGTACTTGACGGGGGGGTAAACACAGATACGCAGTATTTT.

The rearrangement joins TRBV6-5 to TRBJ2-7, with a tentative D call TRBD1 (5 bases). With 2 bases removed from V and 3 bases from J, the gap between germline ends came to 11 bases. Germline CDR1 MNHEY, CDR2 SVGAGI. The CDR3 loop spans 14 amino acids. This CDR3 is CASSYGAGFYEQYF. CDR3 in DNA: TGTGCCAGCAGTTACGGGGCAGGGTTCTACGAGCAGTACTTC.

This clone was observed once. The rearrangement joins TRBV19 to TRBJ1-4, with 10 bases identical to TRBD1. Germline assignment: CDR1 LNHDA and CDR2 SQIVND (reference sequence). J gave up 8 bases and V 0 bases, and 3 bases lay outside the gene matches. The CDR3 spans 15 residues. In DNA form, the CDR3 reads TGTGCCAGTAGTATAGACCAGGACAGGGGGGAAAAACTGTTTTTT. Its protein product is CASSIDQDRGEKLFF.

The chain links TRBV5-8 to TRBJ1-1, with D possibly matching TRBD1 (5 bases). With 2 bases removed from V and 7 bases from J, the gap between germline ends came to 15 bases. The CDR3 covers 14 residues. Germline V CDR1 and CDR2: SGHTS, YDEGEE. Here the CDR3 reads CASSFLQGMGEAFF. The CDR3 bases are TGTGCCAGCAGCTTTTTGCAGGGCATGGGTGAAGCTTTCTTT.

V and J are TRBV29-1 and TRBJ1-2; 8 bases match TRBD1. Per germline, CDR1 SQVTM and CDR2 ANQGSEA. There are 15 residues in the CDR3. Germline trimming cut 4 bases from V and 7 bases from J; bases unmatched to any gene: 14. Here the CDR3 DNA reads TGCAGCGTTGCAGGGGGCAAATTCGTCGCCGGTGGCTACACCTTC. It codes for CSVAGGKFVAGGYTF.

The genes are TRBV6-6 and TRBJ1-4, with D perhaps matching TRBD1 (5 bases). This CDR3 is built from 16 residues. The germline gives CDR1 MNHNY, CDR2 SVGAGI (reference sequence). V was trimmed by 6 bases and J by 6 bases, leaving 20 bases between them. The chain's CDR3 is CASSYGGGKRDEKLFF. The CDR3 DNA sequence: TGTGCCAGCAGCTACGGGGGAGGAAAACGTGATGAAAAACTGTTTTTT.

The chain has TRBV10-3 and TRBJ2-1, with 10 bases matching TRBD2. Germline V gene sequence: CDR1 ENHRY, CDR2 SYGVKD. J was trimmed by 4 bases and V by 3 bases; bases with no gene match: 3. The CDR3 is made up of 15 amino acids. The CDR3 loop is CAISDKAGGYNEQFF. In DNA form, the CDR3 reads TGTGCCATCAGTGATAAAGCGGGGGGGTACAATGAGCAGTTCTTC.

The rearrangement uses TRBV5-1 and TRBJ2-2, with TRBD2 identical over 12 bases. The CDR3 has 15 amino acids. Germline V gene sequence: CDR1 SGHRS, CDR2 YFSETQ. V dropped 5 bases and J dropped 5; count of bases not matched to a gene: 4. The CDR3 nucleotides are TGCGCCAGCAGTGTGGGACTAGCGGGTACCGGGGAGCTGTTTTTT. Residues: CASSVGLAGTGELFF.

This clone was detected once. The V call is TRBV5-8, the J call TRBJ1-1, with a possible D match to TRBD1 (5 bases). The germline V gene encodes CDR1 SGHTS and CDR2 YDEGEE. V was cut by 3 bases and J by 8 bases, with 20 bases left in between. The CDR3 is 15 amino acids. For the CDR3, the DNA is TGTGCCAGCAGCTGGGGGGGTCTGACGAGGCGGGAAGCTTTCTTT. It yields the protein CASSWGGLTRREAFF.

The chain has TRBV11-3 and TRBJ2-1; 13 bases match TRBD2. The germline CDR1 and CDR2 sequences are SGHNT and YENEEA. V was clipped by 1 base and J by 2 bases; unmatched bases: 8. This CDR3 spans 19 amino acids. DNA of the CDR3: TGTGCCAGCAGCTTAGGATGGACTAGCGGGGGCCTTGCCTACAATGAGCAGTTCTTC. Amino acid sequence: CASSLGWTSGGLAYNEQFF.

V is TRBV19 and J is TRBJ2-7; TRBD2 matches at 14 bases. Germline V gene data show CDR1 as LNHDA and CDR2 as SQIVND (reference sequence). J gave up 4 bases and V 9 bases, and 8 bases lay outside the gene matches. The CDR3 is made up of 15 amino acids. The CDR3 spells CARPSGTSGGYEQYF. The CDR3 DNA reads as TGTGCCAGGCCGAGCGGGACTAGCGGGGGTTACGAGCAGTACTTC. The entire variable domain, with the rest obtained from reference TRBV19 and TRBJ2-7, is as follows: DGGITQSPKYLFRKEGQNVTLSCEQNLNHDAMYWYRQDPGQGLRLIYYSQIVNDFQKGDIAEGYSVSREKKESFPLTVTSAQKNPTAFYLCARPSGTSGGYEQYFGPGTRLTVT.